The 9 T cell receptor beta chains below come from one sample, sequenced in a study of blood T cell repertoires in COVID-19. Generated by immunoSEQ multiplex PCR, the TCRdb table keeps only in-frame clones and is missing some. The repertoire has a few hundred thousand clones, about 87% of them found once; the top ten carry approximately 3.7%. Material: peripheral blood. Receptors originate from a man in his 60s who had recovered from COVID-19.

V is TRBV3-1 (or the pseudogene TRBV3-2) and J is TRBJ2-5; 9 nucleotides line up with TRBD2. Losses at the gene ends were 4 bases for V and 0 bases for J; bases not matched to a gene: 6. This CDR3 spans 16 amino acids. CDR1 is LGHDT, CDR2 YNNKEL, per germline (reference sequence). This CDR3 reads CASSPRLAAYQETQYF. The CDR3, as DNA: TGTGCCAGCAGCCCCCGACTAGCGGCTTACCAAGAGACCCAGTACTTC.

J is TRBJ1-2 and V is TRBV11-2; D uncertain. The V gene lost 7 bases and the J gene lost 2 bases, with 14 bases spanning the gap. This CDR3 has 14 amino acids. Germline V gene sequence: CDR1 SGHAT, CDR2 FQNNGV. In nucleotides, the CDR3 is TGTGCCAGCACCCAGCGGCCGGGAAACTATGGCTACACCTTC. It codes for CASTQRPGNYGYTF. The variable domain in full, completed from reference TRBV11-2 and TRBJ1-2, reads EAGVAQSPRYKIIEKRQSVAFWCNPISGHATLYWYQQILGQGPKLLIQFQNNGVVDDSQLPKDRFSAERLKGVDSTLKIQPAKLEDSAVYLCASTQRPGNYGYTFGSGTRLTVV.

The CDR3, as DNA: TGTGCCAGCAGCGGACAGGGGGCTGGAAACACCATATATTTT. Translated, it gives CASSGQGAGNTIYF. This chain uses TRBV9 with TRBJ1-3; 9 nucleotides align to TRBD1. Germline values: CDR1 SGDLS, CDR2 YYNGEE. V lost 3 bases and J lost 2; bases outside the gene matches: 0. There are 14 residues in the CDR3.

J is TRBJ1-2 and V is TRBV5-1; the D gene is possibly TRBD1 (6 bases). CDR1 and CDR2 from the germline V gene are SGHRS and YFSETQ. With 5 bases removed from V and 4 bases from J, the gap between germline ends came to 18 bases. The length of the CDR3 is 15 residues. The DNA of the CDR3 is TGCGCCAGCAGAACCAACTCAGGGGCCTCCTATGGCTACACCTTC. Residues: CASRTNSGASYGYTF.

The chain uses TRBV20-1 and TRBJ1-6; D uncertain. Germline loops: CDR1 DFQATT, CDR2 SNEGSKA (reference sequence). CDR3 size: 13 residues. V was shortened by 3 bases and J by 4 bases, with 7 bases between the two germline ends. DNA for the CDR3: TGCAGTGCTAGTGACATTTATAATTCACCCCTCCACTTT. It yields the protein CSASDIYNSPLHF.

This rearrangement joins TRBV19 to TRBJ1-1; possibly TRBD1 for D (5 bases). This CDR3 has 13 amino acids. Deletions cut 4 bases from V and 4 bases from J, with 10 bases between. From germline, CDR1 is LNHDA and CDR2 SQIVND (reference sequence). This CDR3 is CASSSRVGTEAFF. CDR3 DNA sequence: TGTGCCAGTAGTAGCAGGGTGGGCACTGAAGCTTTCTTT.

The gene calls are TRBV6-2 or TRBV6-3 and TRBJ2-1; weak D call: TRBD1 (6 bases). V lost 6 bases to trimming and J lost 7 bases, with 16 bases between them. Germline-derived CDR1 and CDR2 are MNHEY and SVGEGT. The CDR3 has 14 residues. The CDR3, as DNA: TGTGCCAGCAGCAATAACAGGGCCTGGAATGAGCAGTTCTTC. Encoded protein: CASSNNRAWNEQFF.

The chain joins TRBV12-3 or TRBV12-4 to TRBJ1-2; perhaps TRBD1 as D (5 bases). The CDR3 is 13 residues long. V dropped 4 bases and J dropped 8 bases, with 14 bases sitting between them. The CDR3 region has the DNA TGTGCCAGCAGTTCCTCGGGGGGGAGAGGCTACACCTTC. This codes for CASSSSGGRGYTF.

Worth noting for this clone: Other DNA sequences in the same sample also yield this CDR3. The V call is TRBV12-3 or TRBV12-4, the J call TRBJ1-1; the match to TRBD1 covers 7 bases. The V segment lost 6 bases and the J segment 2 bases; nucleotides outside the gene matches: 3. This CDR3 region has 13 residues. CDR3 sequence reads: CASSGTVNTEAFF. The CDR3 DNA follows: TGTGCCAGCAGCGGGACAGTTAACACTGAAGCTTTCTTT.